Sequencing of this TCR beta chain was carried out in a study of blood T cell repertoires in COVID-19. Trimming stripped 1 base from V and 3 bases from J, with 19 bases between. The CDR3 covers 18 residues. Germline assignment: CDR1 LNHNV and CDR2 YYDKDF (reference sequence). Original methodology: Researchers report that nucleated cell counts were estimated from reference gene primer amplification. Here immunoSEQ multiplex PCR was the method, and the copy in TCRdb shows in-frame clones only, minus some. The V and J calls and clone size come from that table; D and trimming were worked out from the DNA. The sample contains some 270,000 clones, about 89% of which appear only once.

The TCR originated in a middle-aged man with active or convalescent COVID-19. Sequenced input: peripheral blood. The chain carries TRBV15 and TRBJ2-1; weak D call: TRBD1 (5 bases). CDR3 in DNA: TGTGCCACCAGCAGAGGGGGCGGAAGGGGCCCTAGCTACAATGAGCAGTTCTTC. Amino acid sequence: CATSRGGGRGPSYNEQFF.